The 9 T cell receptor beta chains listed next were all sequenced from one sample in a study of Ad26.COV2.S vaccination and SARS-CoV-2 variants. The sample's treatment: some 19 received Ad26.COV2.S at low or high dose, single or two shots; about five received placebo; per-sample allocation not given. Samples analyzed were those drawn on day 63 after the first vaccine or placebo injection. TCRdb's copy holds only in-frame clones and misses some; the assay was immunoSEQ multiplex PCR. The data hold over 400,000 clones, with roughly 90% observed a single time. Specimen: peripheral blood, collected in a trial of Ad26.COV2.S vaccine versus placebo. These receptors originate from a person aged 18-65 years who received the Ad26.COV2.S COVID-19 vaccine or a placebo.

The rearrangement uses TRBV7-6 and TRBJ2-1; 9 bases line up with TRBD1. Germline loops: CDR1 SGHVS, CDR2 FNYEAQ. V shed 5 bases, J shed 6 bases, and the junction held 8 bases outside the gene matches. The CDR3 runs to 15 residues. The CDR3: CASSRDRVPPNEQFF. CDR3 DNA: TGTGCCAGCAGCCGGGACAGGGTACCGCCCAATGAGCAGTTCTTC.

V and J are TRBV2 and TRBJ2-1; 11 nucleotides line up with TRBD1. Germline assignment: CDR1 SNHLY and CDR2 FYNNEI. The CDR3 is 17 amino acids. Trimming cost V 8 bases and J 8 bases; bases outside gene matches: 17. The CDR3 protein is CASRSPYSGQGVDEQFF. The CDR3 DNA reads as TGTGCCAGCCGAAGCCCCTATTCGGGACAGGGGGTCGATGAGCAGTTCTTC.

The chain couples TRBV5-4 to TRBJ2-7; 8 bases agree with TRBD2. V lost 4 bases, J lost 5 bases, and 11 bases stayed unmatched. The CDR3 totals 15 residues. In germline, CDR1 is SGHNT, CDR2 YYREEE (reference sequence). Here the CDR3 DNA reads TGTGCCAGCAGCCCGGCGGGACTAGTCTCAGACGAGCAGTACTTC. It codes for CASSPAGLVSDEQYF.

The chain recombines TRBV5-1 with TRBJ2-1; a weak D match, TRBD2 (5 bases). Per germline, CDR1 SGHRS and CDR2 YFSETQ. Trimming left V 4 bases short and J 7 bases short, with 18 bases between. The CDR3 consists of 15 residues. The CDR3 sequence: CASSLLDPVGNEQFF. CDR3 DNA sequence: TGCGCCAGCAGCCTACTAGACCCCGTCGGGAATGAGCAGTTCTTC.

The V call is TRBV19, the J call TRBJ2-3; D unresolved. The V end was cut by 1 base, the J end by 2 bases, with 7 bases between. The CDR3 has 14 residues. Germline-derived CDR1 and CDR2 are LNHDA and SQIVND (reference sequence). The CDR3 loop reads CASSIVTDTDTQYF. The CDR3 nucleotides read TGTGCCAGTAGTATAGTCACCGACACAGATACGCAGTATTTT.

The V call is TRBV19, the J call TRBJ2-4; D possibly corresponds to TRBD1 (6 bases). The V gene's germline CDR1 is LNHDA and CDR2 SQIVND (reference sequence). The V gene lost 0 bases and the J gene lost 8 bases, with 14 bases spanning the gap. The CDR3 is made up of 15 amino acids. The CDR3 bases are TGTGCCAGTAGTATAGATGCCGGGACAAGGGACATTCAGTACTTC. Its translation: CASSIDAGTRDIQYF.

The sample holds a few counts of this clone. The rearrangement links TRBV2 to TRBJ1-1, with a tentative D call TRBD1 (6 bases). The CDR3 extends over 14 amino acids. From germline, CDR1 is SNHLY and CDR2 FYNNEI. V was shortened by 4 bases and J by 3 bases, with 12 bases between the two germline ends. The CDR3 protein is CASSGTAVYTEAFF. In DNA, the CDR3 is TGTGCCAGCAGTGGGACAGCAGTGTACACTGAAGCTTTCTTT.

The CDR3 DNA sequence: TGTGCCAGCAGTTTGGACACTGAAGCTTTCTTT. It encodes CASSLDTEAFF. This rearrangement joins TRBV6-1 to TRBJ1-1; D not resolved. Deletions cut 5 bases from V and 3 bases from J, with 4 bases between. Germline-derived CDR1 and CDR2 are MNHNS and SASEGT. This CDR3 contains 11 residues.

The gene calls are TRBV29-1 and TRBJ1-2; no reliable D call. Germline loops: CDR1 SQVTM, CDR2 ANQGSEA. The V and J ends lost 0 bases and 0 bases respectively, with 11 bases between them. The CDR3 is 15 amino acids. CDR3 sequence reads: CSVEDLGETNYGYTF. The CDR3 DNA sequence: TGCAGCGTTGAAGATTTAGGTGAGACTAACTATGGCTACACCTTC.